The T cell receptor (beta chain) under discussion was sequenced for a study of CD8 T cells in ankylosing spondylitis. As to this clonotype: Its specificity is not known.

Whole-study findings and limits: Several of the motif variants were reported before in synovial fluid and blood from reactive arthritis. Blood from ankylosing spondylitis patients appeared to carry a characteristic roughly 8-variant TCR beta motif.

The V gene's germline CDR1 is SGHTA and CDR2 FQGNSA. Trimming stripped 1 base from V and 3 bases from J, with 13 bases between. The CDR3 runs 16 residues. Generation of TCR beta libraries employed quantitative 5'-RACE incorporating molecular barcodes. MiXCR was run by TCRdb on the 5' RACE reads, yielding one entry per CDR3 protein. The table lists approximately 140,000 distinct CDR3 sequences, around 8.5% of them singletons. The specimen was blood, either unsorted or a sorted T cell fraction (not recorded which). The receptor was derived from a male donor with ankylosing spondylitis or in good health (not recorded which). The V and J genes are TRBV7-2 and TRBJ2-1; D could derive from TRBD1 or TRBD2 (5 bases each). The CDR3 loop is CASSLGMRGNYNEQFF. In nucleotides, the CDR3 is TGTGCCAGCAGCTTAGGTATGAGGGGCAACTACAATGAGCAGTTCTTC. The full variable domain, its missing parts supplied by reference TRBV7-2 and TRBJ2-1, is GAGVSQSPSNKVTEKGKDVELRCDPISGHTALYWYRQSLGQGLEFLIYFQGNSAPDKSGLPSDRFSAERTGGSVSTLTIQRTQQEDSAVYLCASSLGMRGNYNEQFFGPGTRLTVL.